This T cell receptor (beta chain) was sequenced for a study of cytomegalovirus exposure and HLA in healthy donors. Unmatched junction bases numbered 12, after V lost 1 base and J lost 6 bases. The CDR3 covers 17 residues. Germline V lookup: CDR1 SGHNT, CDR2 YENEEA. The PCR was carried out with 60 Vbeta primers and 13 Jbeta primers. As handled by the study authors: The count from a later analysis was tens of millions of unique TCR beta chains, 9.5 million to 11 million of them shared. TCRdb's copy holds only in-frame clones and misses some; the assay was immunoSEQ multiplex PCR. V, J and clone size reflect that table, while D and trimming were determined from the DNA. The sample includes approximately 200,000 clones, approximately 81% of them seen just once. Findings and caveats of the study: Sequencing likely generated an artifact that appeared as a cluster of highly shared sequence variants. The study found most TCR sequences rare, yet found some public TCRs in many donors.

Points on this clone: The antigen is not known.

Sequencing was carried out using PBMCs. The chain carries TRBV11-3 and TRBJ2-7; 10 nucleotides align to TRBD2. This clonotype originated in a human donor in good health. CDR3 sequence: CASSLGGASGRAVEQYF. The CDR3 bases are TGTGCCAGCAGCTTAGGAGGGGCAAGCGGGAGGGCCGTCGAGCAGTACTTC. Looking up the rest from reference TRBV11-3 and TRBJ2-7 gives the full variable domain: EAGVVQSPRYKIIEKKQPVAFWCNPISGHNTLYWYLQNLGQGPELLIRYENEEAVDDSQLPKDRFSAERLKGVDSTLKIQPAELGDSAVYLCASSLGGASGRAVEQYFGPGTRLTVT.